This T cell receptor (beta chain) was found in a study of T cell responses to AZD1222 COVID-19 vaccine. Study-wide results and caveats: Reports say nearly half of spike-specific TCRs go after unmutated variant regions. Across spike, vaccine-associated CD4 TCRs were found, dominant at 160-218 and 743-854.

V dropped 4 bases and J dropped 1 base, with 10 bases sitting between them. This CDR3 has 13 residues. Germline values: CDR1 GTSNPN, CDR2 SVGIG (reference sequence). TCRdb's table, derived via immunoSEQ multiplex PCR, lists solely in-frame clones and lacks some. There are 100,000 to 120,000 clones in the sample; 85% to 95% occur only once, and about 3% lies in the top ten. Regarding this clone: Its antigen is currently unknown.

The chain is built from TRBV30 and TRBJ2-5, with D possibly matching TRBD1 (7 bases). Here the sequenced sample was peripheral blood, taken 28 days after the second AZD1222 dose. The source of this sequence is an adult who received the AZD1222 COVID-19 vaccine. The CDR3 reads CAWTGGGQETQYF. CDR3 in DNA: TGTGCCTGGACAGGGGGAGGCCAAGAGACCCAGTACTTC.